Listed below are T cell receptor beta chains from one sample, sequenced in a study of cytomegalovirus exposure and HLA in healthy donors. Using immunoSEQ multiplex PCR, the repertoire was profiled, and TCRdb retains in-frame clones only, with some absent. This sample's table reports approximately 45,000 clones. The sample consisted of PBMCs. The receptors come from a woman in her thirties or forties in good health and CMV-seronegative. CDR3s include the opening cysteine and the closing phenylalanine or tryptophan. A D gene is named only where the DNA matches it firmly.

v_call	d_call	j_call	cdr3_aa	cdr3_nt
TRBV11-2	TRBD1	TRBJ2-5	CASSVTGAQETQYF	TGTGCCAGCAGCGTCACAGGGGCCCAAGAGACCCAGTACTTC
TRBV5-1	TRBD1	TRBJ2-5	CASSWTGGSEETQYF	TGCGCCAGCAGCTGGACAGGGGGGTCAGAGGAGACCCAGTACTTC
TRBV7-2	NA	TRBJ1-3	CASSNGQLLSGNTIYF	TGTGCCAGCAGCAATGGACAGCTTCTCTCTGGAAACACCATATATTTT
TRBV7-8	NA	TRBJ1-2	CASSPGEDYGYTF	TGTGCCAGCAGCCCCGGGGAGGACTATGGCTACACCTTC
TRBV19	TRBD1	TRBJ1-1	CASSIVRTGGLTEAFF	TGTGCCAGTAGTATAGTACGAACAGGGGGCTTAACTGAAGCTTTCTTT
TRBV6-5	NA	TRBJ1-1	CASSHQGGGEAFF	TGTGCCAGCAGTCACCAGGGAGGCGGTGAAGCTTTCTTT
TRBV7-3	NA	TRBJ2-6	CASSLQGAGANVLTF	TGTGCCAGCAGCCTACAGGGAGCTGGGGCCAACGTCCTGACTTTC
TRBV7-3	NA	TRBJ2-2	CASSLIPTGNTGELFF	TGTGCCAGCAGCTTAATCCCAACAGGGAACACCGGGGAGCTGTTTTTT
TRBV5-1	NA	TRBJ2-7	CASSLGTLQFEQYF	TGCGCCAGCAGCTTGGGGACTTTACAGTTCGAGCAGTACTTC
TRBV18	TRBD2	TRBJ2-1	CASSPRTSGENNEQFF	TGTGCCAGCTCACCAAGGACTAGCGGGGAAAACAATGAGCAGTTCTTC
TRBV5-1	TRBD2	TRBJ2-7	CASSLSSGRAGLDYEQYF	TGCGCCAGCAGCTTGTCTAGCGGGAGGGCCGGGTTAGACTACGAGCAGTACTTC
TRBV5-1	TRBD1	TRBJ1-3	CASSVAGQGSNTIYF	TGCGCCAGCAGCGTGGCGGGACAGGGGTCAAACACCATATATTTT
TRBV15	TRBD1	TRBJ2-7	CATSREQGGSYEQYF	TGTGCCACCAGCAGAGAACAGGGGGGCTCCTACGAGCAGTACTTC
TRBV7-2	NA	TRBJ1-1	CASSPTPGKVNTEAFF	TGTGCCAGCAGCCCAACTCCGGGAAAAGTGAACACTGAAGCTTTCTTT
TRBV5-4	TRBD2	TRBJ2-3	CASSLMAGGSTDTQYF	TGTGCCAGCAGCTTGATGGCGGGGGGTAGCACAGATACGCAGTATTTT
TRBV5-8	NA	TRBJ1-5	CASSRGLNQPQHF	TGTGCCAGCAGCAGGGGCCTCAATCAGCCCCAGCATTTT
TRBV18	TRBD1	TRBJ1-2	CASSPLQGGNYGYTF	TGTGCCAGCTCACCGCTTCAGGGGGGCAACTATGGCTACACCTTC
TRBV9	NA	TRBJ2-7	CASSGLHSYEQYF	TGTGCCAGCAGCGGACTACATTCCTACGAGCAGTACTTC
TRBV18	NA	TRBJ2-2	CASSPGQNTGELFF	TGTGCCAGCTCACCGGGACAGAACACCGGGGAGCTGTTTTTT
TRBV7-9	TRBD1	TRBJ1-1	CASSPQGANLNTEAFF	TGTGCCAGCAGCCCACAGGGGGCGAACCTTAACACTGAAGCTTTCTTT
TRBV6-6	NA	TRBJ2-7	CASSPHEVSYEQYF	TGTGCCAGCAGCCCCCATGAGGTCTCCTACGAGCAGTACTTC
TRBV19	NA	TRBJ1-5	CASSIPTGGRQPQHF	TGTGCCAGTAGTATCCCTACCGGGGGACGTCAGCCCCAGCATTTT
TRBV5-1	NA	TRBJ1-2	CASSSAGRYGYTF	TGCGCCAGCAGCTCGGCAGGGAGGTATGGCTACACCTTC
TRBV4-1	TRBD1	TRBJ2-7	CASSQADRGVSEQYF	TGCGCCAGCAGCCAAGCGGACAGGGGGGTATCCGAGCAGTACTTC
TRBV4-2	TRBD2	TRBJ2-7	CASSQASGSSYEQYF	TGTGCCAGCAGCCAGGCTAGCGGGAGCTCCTACGAGCAGTACTTC
TRBV7-8	TRBD1	TRBJ2-7	CASSLTGAHPYEQYF	TGTGCCAGCAGCTTGACAGGGGCACACCCCTACGAGCAGTACTTC
TRBV18	NA	TRBJ1-3	CASSPGRGSGNTIYF	TGTGCCAGCTCACCAGGCAGGGGCTCTGGAAACACCATATATTTT
TRBV19	NA	TRBJ1-2	CASEGVRAYSENYGYTF	TGTGCCAGTGAAGGGGTTCGGGCCTACTCGGAGAACTATGGCTACACCTTC
TRBV5-6	TRBD1	TRBJ1-4	CASSLETGGNEKLFF	TGTGCCAGCAGCTTGGAGACAGGGGGTAATGAAAAACTGTTTTTT
TRBV29-1	NA	TRBJ2-7	CSVARPSGQYF	TGCAGCGTTGCGAGGCCAAGTGGGCAGTACTTC
TRBV4-3	TRBD1	TRBJ1-1	CASSHQGAGRNTEAFF	TGCGCCAGCAGCCATCAGGGGGCAGGGCGGAACACTGAAGCTTTCTTT
TRBV9	TRBD2	TRBJ2-7	CASSLRLAGGDEQYF	TGTGCCAGCAGCCTCCGACTAGCGGGAGGGGACGAGCAGTACTTC